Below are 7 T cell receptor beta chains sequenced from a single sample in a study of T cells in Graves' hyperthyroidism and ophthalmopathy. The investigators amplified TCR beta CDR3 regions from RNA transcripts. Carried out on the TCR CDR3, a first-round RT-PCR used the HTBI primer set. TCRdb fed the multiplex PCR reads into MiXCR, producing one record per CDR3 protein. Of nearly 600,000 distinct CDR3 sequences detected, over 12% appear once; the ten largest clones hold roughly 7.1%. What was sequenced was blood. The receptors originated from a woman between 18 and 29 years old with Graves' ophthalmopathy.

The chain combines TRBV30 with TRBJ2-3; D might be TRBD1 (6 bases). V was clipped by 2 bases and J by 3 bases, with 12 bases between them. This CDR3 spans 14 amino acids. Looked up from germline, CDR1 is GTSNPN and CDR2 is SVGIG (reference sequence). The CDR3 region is CAWSRGSATDTQYF. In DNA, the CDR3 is TGTGCCTGGAGTAGGGGGTCCGCGACAGATACGCAGTATTTT.

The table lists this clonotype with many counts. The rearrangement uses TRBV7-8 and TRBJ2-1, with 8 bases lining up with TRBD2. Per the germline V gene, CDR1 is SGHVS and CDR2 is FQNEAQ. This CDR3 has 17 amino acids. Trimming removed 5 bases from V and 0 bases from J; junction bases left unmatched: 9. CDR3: CASSRQAGDVSYNEQFF. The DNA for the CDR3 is TGTGCCAGCAGCCGACAAGCGGGAGACGTCTCCTACAATGAGCAGTTCTTC.

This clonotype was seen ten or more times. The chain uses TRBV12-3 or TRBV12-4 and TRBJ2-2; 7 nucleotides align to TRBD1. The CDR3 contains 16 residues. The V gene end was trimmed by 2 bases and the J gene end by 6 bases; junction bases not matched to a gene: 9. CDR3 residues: CASSLRRTGGAGELFF. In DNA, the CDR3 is TGTGCCAGCAGTTTAAGGAGGACAGGAGGCGCCGGGGAGCTGTTTTTT.

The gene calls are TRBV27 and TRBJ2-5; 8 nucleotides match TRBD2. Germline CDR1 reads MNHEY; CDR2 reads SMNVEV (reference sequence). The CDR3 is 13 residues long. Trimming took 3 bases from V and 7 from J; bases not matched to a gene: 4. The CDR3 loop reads CASSFAGGGTQYF. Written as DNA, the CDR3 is TGTGCCAGCAGTTTTGCGGGAGGAGGGACCCAGTACTTC.

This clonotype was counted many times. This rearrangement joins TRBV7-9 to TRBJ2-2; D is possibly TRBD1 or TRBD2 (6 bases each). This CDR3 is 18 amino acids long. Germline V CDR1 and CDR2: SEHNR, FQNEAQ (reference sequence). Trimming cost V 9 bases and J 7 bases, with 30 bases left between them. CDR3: CASHPDTGGLDRGGELFF. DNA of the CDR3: TGTGCCAGTCACCCGGACACTGGGGGGCTGGACCGCGGCGGGGAGCTGTTTTTT.

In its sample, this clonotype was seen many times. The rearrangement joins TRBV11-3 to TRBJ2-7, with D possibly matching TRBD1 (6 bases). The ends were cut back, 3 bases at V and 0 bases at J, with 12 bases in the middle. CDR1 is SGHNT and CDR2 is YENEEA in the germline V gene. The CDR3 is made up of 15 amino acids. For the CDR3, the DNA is TGTGCCAGCAGCTTCCGGACAGTCAGCTCCTACGAGCAGTACTTC. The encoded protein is CASSFRTVSSYEQYF.

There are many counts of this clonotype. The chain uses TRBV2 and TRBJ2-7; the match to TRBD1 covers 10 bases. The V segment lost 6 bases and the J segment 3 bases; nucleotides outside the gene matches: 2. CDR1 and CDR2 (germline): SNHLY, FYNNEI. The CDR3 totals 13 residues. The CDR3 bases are TGTGCCAGCAGCGACAGGGGGCGCTACGAGCAGTACTTC. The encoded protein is CASSDRGRYEQYF.